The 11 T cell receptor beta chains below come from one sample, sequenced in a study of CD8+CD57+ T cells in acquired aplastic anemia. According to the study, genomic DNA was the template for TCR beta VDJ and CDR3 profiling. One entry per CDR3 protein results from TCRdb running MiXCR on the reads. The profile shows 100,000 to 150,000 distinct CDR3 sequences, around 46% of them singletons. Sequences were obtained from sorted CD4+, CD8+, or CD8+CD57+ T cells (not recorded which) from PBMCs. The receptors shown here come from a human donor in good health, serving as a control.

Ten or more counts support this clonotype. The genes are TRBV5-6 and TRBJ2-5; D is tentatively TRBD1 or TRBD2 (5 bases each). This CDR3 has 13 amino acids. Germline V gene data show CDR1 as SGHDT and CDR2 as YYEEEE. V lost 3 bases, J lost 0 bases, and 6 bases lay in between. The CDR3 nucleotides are TGTGCCAGCAGCTGGGGGTACCAAGAGACCCAGTACTTC. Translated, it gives CASSWGYQETQYF.

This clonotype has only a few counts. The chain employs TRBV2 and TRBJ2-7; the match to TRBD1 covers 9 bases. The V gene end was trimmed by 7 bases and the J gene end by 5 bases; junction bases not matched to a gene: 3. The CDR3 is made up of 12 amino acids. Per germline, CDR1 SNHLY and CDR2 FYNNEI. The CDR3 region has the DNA TGTGCCAGCACAAGGACAGGGGACGAGCAGTACGTC. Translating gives CASTRTGDEQYV.

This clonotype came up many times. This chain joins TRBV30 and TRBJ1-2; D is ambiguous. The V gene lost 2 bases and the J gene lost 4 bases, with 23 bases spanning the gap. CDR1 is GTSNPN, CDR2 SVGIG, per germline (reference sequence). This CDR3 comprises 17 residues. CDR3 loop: CAWSRERSVRIAYGYTF. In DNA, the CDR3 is TGTGCCTGGAGTAGAGAAAGGTCAGTGAGAATCGCCTATGGCTACACCTTC.

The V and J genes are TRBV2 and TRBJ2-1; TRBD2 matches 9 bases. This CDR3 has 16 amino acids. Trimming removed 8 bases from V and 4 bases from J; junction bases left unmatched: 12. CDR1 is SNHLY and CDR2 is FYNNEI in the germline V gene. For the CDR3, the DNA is TGTGCCAGCCCCGGTCCCGGGACTAGCTTATACAATGAGCAGTTCTTC. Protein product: CASPGPGTSLYNEQFF. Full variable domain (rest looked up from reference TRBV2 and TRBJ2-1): EPEVTQTPSHQVTQMGQEVILRCVPISNHLYFYWYRQILGQKVEFLVSFYNNEISEKSEIFDDQFSVERPDGSNFTLKIRSTKLEDSAMYFCASPGPGTSLYNEQFFGPGTRLTVL.

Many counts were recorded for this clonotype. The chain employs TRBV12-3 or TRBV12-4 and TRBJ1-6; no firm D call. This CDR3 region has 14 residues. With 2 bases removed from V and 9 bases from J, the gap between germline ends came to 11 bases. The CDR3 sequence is CASSLTGVGSPLHF. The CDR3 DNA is TGTGCCAGCAGTTTAACGGGCGTGGGTTCACCCCTCCACTTT.

CDR3 in amino acids: CASSRVTDEQFF. The CDR3 DNA sequence: TGTGCCAGCAGCCGAGTGACGGATGAGCAGTTCTTC. V gene TRBV7-9 combines with J gene TRBJ2-1, with no clear D. The CDR3 extends over 12 amino acids. The ends were cut back, 5 bases at V and 8 bases at J, with 10 bases in the middle. Germline-derived CDR1 and CDR2 are SEHNR and FQNEAQ (reference sequence).

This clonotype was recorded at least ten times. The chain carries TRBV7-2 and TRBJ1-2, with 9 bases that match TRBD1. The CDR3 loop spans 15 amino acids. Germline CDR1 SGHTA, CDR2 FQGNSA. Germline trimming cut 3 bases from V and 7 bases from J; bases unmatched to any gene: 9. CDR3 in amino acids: CASSFTGGEGGGYTF. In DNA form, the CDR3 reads TGTGCCAGCAGCTTTACAGGGGGCGAGGGGGGTGGCTACACCTTC.

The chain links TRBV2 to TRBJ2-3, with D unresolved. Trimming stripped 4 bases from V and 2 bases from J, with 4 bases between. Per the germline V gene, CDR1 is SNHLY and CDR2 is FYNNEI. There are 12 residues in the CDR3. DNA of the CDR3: TGTGCCAGCAGTGCCGACACAGATACGCAGTATTTT. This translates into CASSADTDTQYF.

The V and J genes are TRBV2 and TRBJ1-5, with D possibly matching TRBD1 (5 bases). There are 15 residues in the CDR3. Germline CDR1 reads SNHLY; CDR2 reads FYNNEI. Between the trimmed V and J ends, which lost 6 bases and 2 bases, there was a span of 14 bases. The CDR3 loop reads CASRVAGGGNQPQHF. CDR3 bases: TGTGCCAGCAGAGTCGCGGGGGGTGGCAATCAGCCCCAGCATTTT.

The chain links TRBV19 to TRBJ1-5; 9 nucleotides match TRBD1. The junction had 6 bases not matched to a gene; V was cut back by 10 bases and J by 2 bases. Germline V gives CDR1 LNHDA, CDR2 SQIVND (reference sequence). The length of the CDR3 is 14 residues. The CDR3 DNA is TGTGCCACCGACAGGGGGGGTGGCAATCAGCCCCAGCATTTT. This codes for CATDRGGGNQPQHF.

CDR3 residues: CASSPSRDRFYEQFF. CDR3 nucleotides: TGTGCCAGCAGTCCGTCCCGGGACAGGTTCTATGAGCAGTTCTTC. The chain has TRBV25-1 and TRBJ2-1; TRBD1 matches 8 bases. The CDR3 extends over 15 amino acids. Unmatched junction bases numbered 11, after V lost 5 bases and J lost 8 bases. CDR1 is MGHDK and CDR2 is SYGVNS in the germline V gene.